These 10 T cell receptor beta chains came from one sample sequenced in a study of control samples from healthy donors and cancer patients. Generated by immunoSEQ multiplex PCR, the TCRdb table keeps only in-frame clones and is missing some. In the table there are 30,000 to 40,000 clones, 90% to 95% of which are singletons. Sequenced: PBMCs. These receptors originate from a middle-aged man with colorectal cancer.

The CDR3 coding sequence is TGTGCCAGCAGCGCCGGGCCGACGGGGGGGAACACTGAAGCTTTCTTT. As protein: CASSAGPTGGNTEAFF. The rearrangement joins TRBV9 to TRBJ1-1, with D tentatively TRBD1 (5 bases). The CDR3 covers 16 residues. Germline V lookup: CDR1 SGDLS, CDR2 YYNGEE. The V gene lost 3 bases and the J gene lost 1 base, with 16 bases spanning the gap.

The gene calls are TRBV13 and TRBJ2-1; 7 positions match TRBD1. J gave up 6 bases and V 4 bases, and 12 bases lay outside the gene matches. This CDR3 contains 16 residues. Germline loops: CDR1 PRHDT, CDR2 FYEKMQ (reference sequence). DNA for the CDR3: TGTGCCAGCAGCTCCCTGATTCTTGGGACAGTCAATGAGCAGTTCTTC. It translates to CASSSLILGTVNEQFF.

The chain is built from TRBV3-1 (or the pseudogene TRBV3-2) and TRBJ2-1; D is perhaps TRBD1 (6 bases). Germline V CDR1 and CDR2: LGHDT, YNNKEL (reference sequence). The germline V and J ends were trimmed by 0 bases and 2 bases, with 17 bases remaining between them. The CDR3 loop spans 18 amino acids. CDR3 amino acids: CASSQETVAYRAYNEQFF. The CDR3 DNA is TGTGCCAGCAGCCAAGAAACTGTTGCGTACAGGGCCTACAATGAGCAGTTCTTC.

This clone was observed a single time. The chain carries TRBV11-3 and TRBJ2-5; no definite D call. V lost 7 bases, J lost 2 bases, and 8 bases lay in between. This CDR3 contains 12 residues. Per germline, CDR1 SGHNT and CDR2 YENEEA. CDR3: CASTFGQETQYF. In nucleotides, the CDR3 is TGTGCCAGCACCTTCGGGCAAGAGACCCAGTACTTC. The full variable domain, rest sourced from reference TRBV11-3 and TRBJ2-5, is EAGVVQSPRYKIIEKKQPVAFWCNPISGHNTLYWYLQNLGQGPELLIRYENEEAVDDSQLPKDRFSAERLKGVDSTLKIQPAELGDSAVYLCASTFGQETQYFGPGTRLLVL.

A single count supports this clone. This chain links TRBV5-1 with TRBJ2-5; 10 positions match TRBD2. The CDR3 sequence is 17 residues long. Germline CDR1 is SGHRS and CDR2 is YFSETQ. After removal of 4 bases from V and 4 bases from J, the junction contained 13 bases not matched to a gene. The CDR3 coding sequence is TGCGCCAGCAGCCCAACGCGAGCTAGCGGGGGCGGAGAGACCCAGTACTTC. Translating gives CASSPTRASGGGETQYF.

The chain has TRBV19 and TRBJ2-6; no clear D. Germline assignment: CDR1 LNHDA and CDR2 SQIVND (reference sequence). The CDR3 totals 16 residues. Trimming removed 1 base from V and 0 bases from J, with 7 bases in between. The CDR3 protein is CASSIGRSSGANVLTF. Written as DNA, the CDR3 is TGTGCCAGTAGTATAGGCCGGAGCTCTGGGGCCAACGTCCTGACTTTC.

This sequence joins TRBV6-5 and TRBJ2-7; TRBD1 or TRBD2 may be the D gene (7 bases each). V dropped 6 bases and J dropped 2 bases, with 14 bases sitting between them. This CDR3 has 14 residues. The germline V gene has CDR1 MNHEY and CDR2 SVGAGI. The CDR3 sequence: CASRAGGGTYEQYF. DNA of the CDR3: TGTGCCAGCAGAGCAGGGGGGGGGACCTACGAGCAGTACTTC.

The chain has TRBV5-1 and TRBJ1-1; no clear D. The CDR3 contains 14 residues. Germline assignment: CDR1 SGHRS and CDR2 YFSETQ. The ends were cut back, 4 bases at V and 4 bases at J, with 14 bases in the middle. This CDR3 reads CASSTGDASTEAFF. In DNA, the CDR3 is TGCGCCAGCAGCACCGGAGACGCGAGCACTGAAGCTTTCTTT.

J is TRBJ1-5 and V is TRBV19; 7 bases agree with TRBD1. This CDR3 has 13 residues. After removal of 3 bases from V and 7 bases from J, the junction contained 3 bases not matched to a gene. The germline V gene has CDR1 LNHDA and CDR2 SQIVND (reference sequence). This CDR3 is CASSMGTAQPQHF. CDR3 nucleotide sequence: TGTGCCAGTAGTATGGGGACAGCCCAGCCCCAGCATTTT.

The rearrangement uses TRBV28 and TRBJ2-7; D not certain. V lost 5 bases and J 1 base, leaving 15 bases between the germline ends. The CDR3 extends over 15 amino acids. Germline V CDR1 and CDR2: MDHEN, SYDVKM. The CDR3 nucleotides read TGTGCCAGCAGTAAGGGTGGGGTCGAATCCTACGAGCAGTACTTC. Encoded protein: CASSKGGVESYEQYF.